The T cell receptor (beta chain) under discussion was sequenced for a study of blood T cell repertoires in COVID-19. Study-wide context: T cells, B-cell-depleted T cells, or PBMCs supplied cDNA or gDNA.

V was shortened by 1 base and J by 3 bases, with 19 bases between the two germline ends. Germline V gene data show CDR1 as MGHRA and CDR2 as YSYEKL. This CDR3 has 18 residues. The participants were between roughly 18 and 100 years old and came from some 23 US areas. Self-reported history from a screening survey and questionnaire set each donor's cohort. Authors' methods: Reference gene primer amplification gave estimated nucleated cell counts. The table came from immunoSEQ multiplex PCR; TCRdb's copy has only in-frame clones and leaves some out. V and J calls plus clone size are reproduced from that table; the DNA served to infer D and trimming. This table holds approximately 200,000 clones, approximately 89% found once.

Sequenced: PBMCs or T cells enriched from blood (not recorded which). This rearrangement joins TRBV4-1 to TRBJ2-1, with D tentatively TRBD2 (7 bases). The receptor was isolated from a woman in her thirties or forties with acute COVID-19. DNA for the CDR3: TGCGCCAGCAGCCAAGCTCCTTGGGCGGGGGCCTTCTACAATGAGCAGTTCTTC. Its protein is CASSQAPWAGAFYNEQFF.